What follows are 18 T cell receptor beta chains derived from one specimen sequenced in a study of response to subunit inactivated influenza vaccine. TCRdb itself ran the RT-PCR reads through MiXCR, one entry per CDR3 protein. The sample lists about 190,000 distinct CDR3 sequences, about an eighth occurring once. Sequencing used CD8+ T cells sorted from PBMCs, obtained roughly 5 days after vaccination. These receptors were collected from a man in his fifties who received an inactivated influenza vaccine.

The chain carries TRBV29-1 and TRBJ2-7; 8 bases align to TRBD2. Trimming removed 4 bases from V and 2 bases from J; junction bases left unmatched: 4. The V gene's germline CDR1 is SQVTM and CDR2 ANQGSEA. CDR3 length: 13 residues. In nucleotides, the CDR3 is TGCAGCGTTGTCCAGCGGGAGACCTACGAGCAGTACTTC. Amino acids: CSVVQRETYEQYF.

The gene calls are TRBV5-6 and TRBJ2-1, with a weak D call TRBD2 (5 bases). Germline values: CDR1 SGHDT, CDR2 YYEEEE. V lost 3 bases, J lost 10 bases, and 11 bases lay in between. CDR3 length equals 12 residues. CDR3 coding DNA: TGTGCCAGCAGCTCGGGGATGCGAGAGCAGTTCTTC. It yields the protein CASSSGMREQFF.

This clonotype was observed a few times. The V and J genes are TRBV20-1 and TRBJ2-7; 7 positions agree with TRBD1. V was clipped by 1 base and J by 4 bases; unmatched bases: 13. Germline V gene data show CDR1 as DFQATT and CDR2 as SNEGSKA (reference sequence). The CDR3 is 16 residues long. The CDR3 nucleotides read TGCAGTGCTAGAGTGCCCTTTAGGGACAGCTTTTACGAGCAGTACTTC. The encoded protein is CSARVPFRDSFYEQYF.

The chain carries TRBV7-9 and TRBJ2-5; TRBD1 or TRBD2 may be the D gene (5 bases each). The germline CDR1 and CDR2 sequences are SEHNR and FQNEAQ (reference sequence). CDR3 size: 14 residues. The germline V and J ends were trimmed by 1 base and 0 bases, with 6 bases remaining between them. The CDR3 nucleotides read TGTGCCAGCAGCTTAGGGGGGTACCAAGAGACCCAGTACTTC. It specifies CASSLGGYQETQYF. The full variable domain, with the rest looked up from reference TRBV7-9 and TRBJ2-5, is DTGVSQNPRHKITKRGQNVTFRCDPISEHNRLYWYRQTLGQGPEFLTYFQNEAQLEKSRLLSDRFSAERPKGSFSTLEIQRTEQGDSAMYLCASSLGGYQETQYFGPGTRLLVL.

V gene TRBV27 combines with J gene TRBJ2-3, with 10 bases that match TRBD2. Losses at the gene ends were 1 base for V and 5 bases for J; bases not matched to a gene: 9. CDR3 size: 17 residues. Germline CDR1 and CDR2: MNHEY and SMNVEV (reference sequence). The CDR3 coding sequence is TGTGCCAGCAGTTTATTTCTAGCGGGAGTGGGGAAAGATACGCAGTATTTT. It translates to CASSLFLAGVGKDTQYF.

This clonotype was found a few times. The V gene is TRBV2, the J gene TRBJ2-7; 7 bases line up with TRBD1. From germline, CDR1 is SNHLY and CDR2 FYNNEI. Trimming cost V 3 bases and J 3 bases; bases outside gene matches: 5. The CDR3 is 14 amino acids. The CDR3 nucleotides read TGTGCCAGCAGTGATTACAGGGGAGACTACGAGCAGTACTTC. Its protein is CASSDYRGDYEQYF.

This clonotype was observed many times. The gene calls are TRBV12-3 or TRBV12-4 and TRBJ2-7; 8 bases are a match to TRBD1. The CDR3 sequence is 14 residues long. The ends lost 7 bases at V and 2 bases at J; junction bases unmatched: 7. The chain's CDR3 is CASNPGTGTYEQYF. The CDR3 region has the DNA TGTGCCAGCAATCCGGGGACAGGCACCTACGAGCAGTACTTC.

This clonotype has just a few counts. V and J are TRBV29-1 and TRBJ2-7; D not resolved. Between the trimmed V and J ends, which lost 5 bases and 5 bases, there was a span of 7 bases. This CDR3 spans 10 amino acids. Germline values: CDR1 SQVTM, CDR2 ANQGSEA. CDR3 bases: TGCAGCGTTCTCTGGGACGAGCAGTACTTC. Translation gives CSVLWDEQYF.

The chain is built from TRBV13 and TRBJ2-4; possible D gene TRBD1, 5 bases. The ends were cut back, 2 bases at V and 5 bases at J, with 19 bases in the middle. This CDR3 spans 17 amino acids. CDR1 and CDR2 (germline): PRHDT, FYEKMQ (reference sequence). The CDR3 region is CASSLIGGFKGQNIQYF. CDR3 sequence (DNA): TGTGCCAGCAGCTTAATCGGCGGATTCAAGGGGCAAAACATTCAGTACTTC.

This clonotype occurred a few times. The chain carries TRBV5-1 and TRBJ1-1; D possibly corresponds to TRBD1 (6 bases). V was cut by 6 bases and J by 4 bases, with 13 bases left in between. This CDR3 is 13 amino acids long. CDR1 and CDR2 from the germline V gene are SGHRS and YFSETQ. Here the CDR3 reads CASKLQGITEAFF. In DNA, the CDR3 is TGCGCCAGCAAGCTCCAGGGGATCACTGAAGCTTTCTTT.

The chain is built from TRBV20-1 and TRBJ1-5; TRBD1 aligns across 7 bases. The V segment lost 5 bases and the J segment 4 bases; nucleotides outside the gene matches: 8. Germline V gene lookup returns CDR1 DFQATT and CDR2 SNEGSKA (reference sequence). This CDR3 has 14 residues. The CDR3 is CSASDRAENQPQHF. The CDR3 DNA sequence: TGCAGTGCTTCCGACAGGGCCGAAAATCAGCCCCAGCATTTT.

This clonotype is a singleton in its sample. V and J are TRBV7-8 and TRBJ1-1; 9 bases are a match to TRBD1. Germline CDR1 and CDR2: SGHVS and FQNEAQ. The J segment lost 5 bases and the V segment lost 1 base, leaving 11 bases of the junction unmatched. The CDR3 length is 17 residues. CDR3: CASSLDWLGTGLTEAFF. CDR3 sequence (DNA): TGTGCCAGCAGCTTAGATTGGCTCGGGACAGGGCTTACTGAAGCTTTCTTT.

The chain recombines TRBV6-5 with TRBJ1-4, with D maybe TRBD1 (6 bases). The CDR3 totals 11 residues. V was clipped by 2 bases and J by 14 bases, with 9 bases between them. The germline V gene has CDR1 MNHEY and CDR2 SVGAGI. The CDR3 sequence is CASSYGGLLFF. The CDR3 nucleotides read TGTGCCAGCAGTTACGGGGGCCTCCTGTTTTTT.

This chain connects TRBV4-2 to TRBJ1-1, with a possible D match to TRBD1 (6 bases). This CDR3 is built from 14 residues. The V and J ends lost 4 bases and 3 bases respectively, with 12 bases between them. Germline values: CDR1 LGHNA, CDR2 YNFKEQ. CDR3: CASSRLGGDTEAFF. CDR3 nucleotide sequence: TGTGCCAGCAGCCGCCTAGGGGGGGACACTGAAGCTTTCTTT.

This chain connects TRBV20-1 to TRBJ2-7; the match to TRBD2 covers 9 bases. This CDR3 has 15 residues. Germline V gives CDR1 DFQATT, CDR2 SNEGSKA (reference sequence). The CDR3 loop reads CSPRSIAGDLYEQYF. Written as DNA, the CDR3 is TGCAGCCCCCGAAGTATAGCGGGAGACCTCTACGAGCAGTACTTC.

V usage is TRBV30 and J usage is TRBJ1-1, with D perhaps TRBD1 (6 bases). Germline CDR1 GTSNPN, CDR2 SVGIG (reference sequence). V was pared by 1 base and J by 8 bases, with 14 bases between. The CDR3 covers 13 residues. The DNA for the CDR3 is TGTGCCTGGAGTGAGAGCTGGGGGGCCGAAGCTTTCTTT. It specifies CAWSESWGAEAFF.

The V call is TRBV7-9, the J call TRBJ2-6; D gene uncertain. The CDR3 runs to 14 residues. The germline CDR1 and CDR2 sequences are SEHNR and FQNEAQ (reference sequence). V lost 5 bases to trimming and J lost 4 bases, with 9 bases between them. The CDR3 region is CASSLYEGANVLTF. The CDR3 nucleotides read TGTGCCAGCAGCCTCTATGAAGGGGCCAACGTCCTGACTTTC.

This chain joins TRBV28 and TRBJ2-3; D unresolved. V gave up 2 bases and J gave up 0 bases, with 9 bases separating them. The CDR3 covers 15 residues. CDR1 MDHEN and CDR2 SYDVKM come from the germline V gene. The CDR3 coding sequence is TGTGCCAGCAGTTTACGGGCAGCTAGCACAGATACGCAGTATTTT. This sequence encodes CASSLRAASTDTQYF.